The next 10 T cell receptor beta chains were all read from a single sample in a study of shared clonotypes between healthy human individuals. Clones were sequenced by immunoSEQ multiplex PCR, and TCRdb holds only the in-frame ones, with some missing. The sample lists around 500,000 clones, about 82% occurring once. Sequencing input: PBMCs. These receptors originate from a middle-aged woman in good health. Some clones in this sample may be carry-over from other donors' samples.

This sequence joins TRBV15 and TRBJ1-1; unclear D gene. V lost 4 bases and J 0 bases, leaving 6 bases between the germline ends. Germline-derived CDR1 and CDR2 are LNHNV and YYDKDF (reference sequence). The CDR3 contains 13 residues. The CDR3 protein is CATSIQLNTEAFF. In DNA form, the CDR3 reads TGTGCCACCAGCATTCAGCTGAACACTGAAGCTTTCTTT.

The CDR3 coding sequence is TGTGCCAGCAGCTCGGGGACAGGGTTAGCTAACTATGGCTACACCTTC. It yields the protein CASSSGTGLANYGYTF. This chain links TRBV28 with TRBJ1-2; 9 bases are shared with TRBD1. Germline V lookup: CDR1 MDHEN, CDR2 SYDVKM. V shed 6 bases and J 0 bases; nucleotides not matched to a gene: 8. This CDR3 is 16 amino acids long.

This clone was counted a few times. The V call is TRBV27, the J call TRBJ2-5; the D is unclear. Germline lookup yields CDR1 MNHEY and CDR2 SMNVEV (reference sequence). V was shortened by 3 bases and J by 3 bases, with 2 bases between the two germline ends. The CDR3 covers 11 residues. The CDR3 spells CASSFKETQYF. CDR3 bases: TGTGCCAGCAGTTTCAAAGAGACCCAGTACTTC.

This clone occurred once. The chain combines TRBV2 with TRBJ2-3; 10 bases are a match to TRBD2. The V gene end was trimmed by 5 bases and the J gene end by 2 bases; junction bases not matched to a gene: 4. This CDR3 contains 15 residues. Germline V gene data show CDR1 as SNHLY and CDR2 as FYNNEI. In DNA, the CDR3 is TGTGCCAGCAGTAGGACTAGCGGAACCACAGATACGCAGTATTTT. This translates into CASSRTSGTTDTQYF.

Comment on this clone: A far larger clone lies a single base away; this is likely a read error. The chain employs TRBV30 and TRBJ2-7; D may be TRBD1 (6 bases). The CDR3 sequence is 14 residues long. The V and J ends lost 4 bases and 0 bases respectively, with 13 bases between them. Germline assignment: CDR1 GTSNPN and CDR2 SVGIG (reference sequence). The CDR3 coding sequence is TGTGCCTGGAATGTACTCAGGGGCTCCTACGAGCAGTACTTC. Translating it yields CAWNVLRGSYEQYF.

CDR3 residues: CASSLGGAGAHEQYF. CDR3 bases: TGCGCCAGCAGCCTCGGCGGAGCGGGAGCCCACGAGCAGTACTTC. The chain joins TRBV5-1 to TRBJ2-7, with TRBD2 matching over 8 bases. The CDR3 has 15 residues. CDR1 is SGHRS, CDR2 YFSETQ, per germline. V was clipped by 4 bases and J by 5 bases; unmatched bases: 11.

A word on this clone: The identical CDR3 is also encoded by other nucleotide sequences in the sample. The J gene is TRBJ1-3, the V gene TRBV27; D remains unclear. Germline V CDR1 and CDR2: MNHEY, SMNVEV (reference sequence). This CDR3 is 12 amino acids long. V gave up 4 bases and J gave up 3 bases, with 4 bases separating them. The CDR3 DNA is TGTGCCAGCAGTTCCGGTGGAAACACCATATATTTT. This encodes CASSSGGNTIYF.

Regarding this clone: One end of the junction varies from germline; a read error may be responsible. The rearrangement links TRBV28 to TRBJ1-1; D is possibly TRBD1 (5 bases). In germline, CDR1 is MDHEN, CDR2 SYDVKM. The CDR3 is 11 residues long. This CDR3 is CASTGGLWAFF. The DNA for the CDR3 is TGTGCAAGCACAGGAGGCCTTTGGGCTTTCTTT.

The chain joins TRBV4-1 to TRBJ2-3; D might be TRBD2 (5 bases). Deletions cut 1 base from V and 6 bases from J, with 11 bases between. The CDR3 is 14 residues long. Germline loops: CDR1 MGHRA, CDR2 YSYEKL. DNA for the CDR3: TGCGCCAGCAGCCAAGTCGGGAAGAGGGATACGCAGTATTTT. Its translation: CASSQVGKRDTQYF.

This clone occurred a few times. Just one base apart from a much larger clone, this may be a read error. The CDR3 here is CASRENTEAFF. In nucleotides, the CDR3 is TGTGCCAGCAGAGAGAACACTGAAGCTTTCTTT. The V call is TRBV7-9, the J call TRBJ1-1, with D unclear. The germline CDR1 and CDR2 sequences are SEHNR and FQNEAQ (reference sequence). This CDR3 comprises 11 residues. The ends were cut back, 6 bases at V and 1 base at J, with 3 bases in the middle.